The clone carrying this T cell receptor (beta chain) is a singleton in its sample. The data belong to a study of blood T cell repertoires in COVID-19. Here immunoSEQ multiplex PCR was the method, and the copy in TCRdb shows in-frame clones only, minus some. Altogether approximately 200,000 clones are present, nearly 90% being singletons, with the ten largest covering roughly 2.4%. The CDR3 consists of 15 residues. Germline-derived CDR1 and CDR2 are LGHDT and YNNKEL (reference sequence). Losses at the gene ends were 2 bases for V and 3 bases for J; bases not matched to a gene: 6. Sequencing used PBMCs or T cells enriched from blood (not recorded which). This TCR came from a woman aged 40 to 50 with acute COVID-19. The genes are TRBV3-1 (or the pseudogene TRBV3-2) and TRBJ1-1; TRBD1 matches at 7 bases. CDR3 sequence reads: CASSQNRGADTEAFF. CDR3 coding DNA: TGTGCCAGCAGCCAAAACAGGGGTGCGGACACTGAAGCTTTCTTT.